This note documents a single TCR beta chain sequence. This sample stems from a study of blood T cell repertoires in COVID-19. For the study at large: Researchers got acute and convalescent COVID-19 samples from the United States, Italy and Spain.

Method: immunoSEQ multiplex PCR; TCRdb's copy keeps in-frame clones and lacks some. This table holds tens of thousands of clones, roughly 84% found once. Sequencing input: peripheral blood. The sequence came from a man in his fifties with active COVID-19.

The CDR3 DNA sequence: TGTGCCACCGGGAGGGAGAACACCGGGGAGCTGTTTTTT. Translated: CATGRENTGELFF. This chain joins TRBV24-1 and TRBJ2-2; 7 positions agree with TRBD2. This CDR3 is 13 amino acids long. CDR1 and CDR2 (germline): KGHDR, SFDVKD. With 9 bases clipped from V and 1 base from J, the junction kept 1 base outside the gene matches.